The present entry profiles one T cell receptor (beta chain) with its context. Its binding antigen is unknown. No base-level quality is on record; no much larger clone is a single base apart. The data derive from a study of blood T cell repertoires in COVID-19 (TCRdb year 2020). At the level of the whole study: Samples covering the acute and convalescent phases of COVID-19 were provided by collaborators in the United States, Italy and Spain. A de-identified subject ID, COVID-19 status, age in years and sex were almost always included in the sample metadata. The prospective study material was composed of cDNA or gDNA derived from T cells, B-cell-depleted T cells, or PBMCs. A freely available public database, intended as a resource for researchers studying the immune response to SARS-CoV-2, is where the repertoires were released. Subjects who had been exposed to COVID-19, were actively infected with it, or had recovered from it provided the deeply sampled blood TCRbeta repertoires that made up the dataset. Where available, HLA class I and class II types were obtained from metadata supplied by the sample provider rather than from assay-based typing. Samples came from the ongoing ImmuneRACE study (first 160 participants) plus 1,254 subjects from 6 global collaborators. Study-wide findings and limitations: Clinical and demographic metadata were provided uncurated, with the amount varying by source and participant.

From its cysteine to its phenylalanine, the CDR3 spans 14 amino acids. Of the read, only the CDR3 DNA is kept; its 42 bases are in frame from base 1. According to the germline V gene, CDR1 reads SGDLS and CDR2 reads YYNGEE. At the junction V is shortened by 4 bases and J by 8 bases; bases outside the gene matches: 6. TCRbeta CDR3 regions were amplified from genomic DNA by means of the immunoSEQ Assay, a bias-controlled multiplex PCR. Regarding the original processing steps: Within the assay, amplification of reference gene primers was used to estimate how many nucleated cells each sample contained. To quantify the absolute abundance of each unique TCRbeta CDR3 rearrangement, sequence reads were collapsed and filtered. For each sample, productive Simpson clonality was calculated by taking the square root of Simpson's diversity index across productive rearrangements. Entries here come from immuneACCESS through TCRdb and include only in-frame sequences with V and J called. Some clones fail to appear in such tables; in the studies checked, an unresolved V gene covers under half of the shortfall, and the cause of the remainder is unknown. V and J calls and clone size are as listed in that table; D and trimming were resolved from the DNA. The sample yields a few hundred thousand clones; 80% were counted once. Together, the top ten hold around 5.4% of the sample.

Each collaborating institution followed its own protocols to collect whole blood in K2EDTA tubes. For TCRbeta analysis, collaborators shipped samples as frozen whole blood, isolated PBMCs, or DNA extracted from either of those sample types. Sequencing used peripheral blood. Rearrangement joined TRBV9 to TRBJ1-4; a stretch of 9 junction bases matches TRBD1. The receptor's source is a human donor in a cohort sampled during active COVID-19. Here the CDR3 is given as CASSFDRGSEKLFF. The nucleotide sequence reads TGTGCCAGCAGCTTCGACAGGGGGTCGGAAAAACTGTTTTTT. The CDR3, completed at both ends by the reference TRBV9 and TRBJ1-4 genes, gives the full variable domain DSGVTQTPKHLITATGQRVTLRCSPRSGDLSVYWYQQSLDQGLQFLIQYYNGEERAKGNILERFSAQQFPDLHSELNLSSLELGDSALYFCASSFDRGSEKLFFGSGTQLSVL.